The clone carrying this T cell receptor beta chain was recorded a few times. As yet, its antigen is unknown. The data belong to a study of cytomegalovirus exposure and HLA in healthy donors. Whole-study findings and limits: Later on, a genetic analysis was performed. It linked a missense variant in DCLRE1C with V- and J-gene trimming of TCR beta. Per published accounts, TCR beta sequences correctly predicted the HLA-A and HLA-B alleles of most subjects.

Use of 60 Vbeta and 13 Jbeta primers characterized the PCR. TCRdb keeps only in-frame clones here, not all; method: immunoSEQ multiplex PCR. Here the sample spans 170,000 or so clones, 77% being singletons. V shed 3 bases, J shed 4 bases, and the junction held 8 bases outside the gene matches. Germline CDR1 MDHEN, CDR2 SYDVKM. The CDR3 loop spans 17 amino acids. The source is a woman aged 25-40 years in good health and CMV-seropositive. The specimen sequenced was PBMCs. V usage is TRBV28 and J usage is TRBJ2-2; 10 nucleotides agree with TRBD1. For the CDR3, the DNA is TGTGCCAGCAGTTTTGGGCACCGGGACAGGGGCACCGGGGAGCTGTTTTTT. The encoded protein is CASSFGHRDRGTGELFF.